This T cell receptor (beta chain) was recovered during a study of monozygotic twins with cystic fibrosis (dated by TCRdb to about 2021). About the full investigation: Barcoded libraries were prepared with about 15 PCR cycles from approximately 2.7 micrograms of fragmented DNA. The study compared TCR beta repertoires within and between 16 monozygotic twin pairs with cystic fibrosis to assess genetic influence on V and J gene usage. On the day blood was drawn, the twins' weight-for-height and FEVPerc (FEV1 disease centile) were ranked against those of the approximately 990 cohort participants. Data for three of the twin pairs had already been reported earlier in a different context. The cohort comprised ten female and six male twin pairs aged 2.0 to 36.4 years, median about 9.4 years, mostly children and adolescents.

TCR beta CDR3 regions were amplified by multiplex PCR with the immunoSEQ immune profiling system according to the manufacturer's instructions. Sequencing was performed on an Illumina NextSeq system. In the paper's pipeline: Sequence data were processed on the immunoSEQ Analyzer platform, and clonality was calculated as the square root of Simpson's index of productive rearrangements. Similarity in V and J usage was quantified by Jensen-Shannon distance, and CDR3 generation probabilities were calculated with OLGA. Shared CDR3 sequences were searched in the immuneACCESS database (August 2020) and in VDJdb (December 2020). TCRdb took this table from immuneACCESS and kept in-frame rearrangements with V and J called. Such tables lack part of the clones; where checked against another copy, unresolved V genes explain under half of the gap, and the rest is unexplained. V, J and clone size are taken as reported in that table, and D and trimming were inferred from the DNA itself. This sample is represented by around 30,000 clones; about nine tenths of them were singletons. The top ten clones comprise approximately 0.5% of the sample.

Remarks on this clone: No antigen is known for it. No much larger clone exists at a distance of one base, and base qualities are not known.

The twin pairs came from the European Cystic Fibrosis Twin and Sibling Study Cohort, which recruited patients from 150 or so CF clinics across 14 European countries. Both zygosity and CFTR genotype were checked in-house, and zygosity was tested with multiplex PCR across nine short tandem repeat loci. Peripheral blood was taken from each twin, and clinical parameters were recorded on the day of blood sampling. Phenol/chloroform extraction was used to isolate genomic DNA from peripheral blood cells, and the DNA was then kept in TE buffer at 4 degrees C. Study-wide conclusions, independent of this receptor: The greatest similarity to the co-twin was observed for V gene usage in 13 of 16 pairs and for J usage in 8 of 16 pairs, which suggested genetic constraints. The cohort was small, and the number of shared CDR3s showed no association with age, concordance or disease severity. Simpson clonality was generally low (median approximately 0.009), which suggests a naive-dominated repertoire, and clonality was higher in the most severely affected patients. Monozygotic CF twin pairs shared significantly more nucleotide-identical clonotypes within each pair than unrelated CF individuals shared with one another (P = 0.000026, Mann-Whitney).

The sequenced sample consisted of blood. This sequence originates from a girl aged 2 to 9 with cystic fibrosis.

The CDR3 protein sequence reads: CASSFDTKFGYTF. The sequenced DNA: TGCGCCAGCAGCTTCGACACTAAATTCGGCTACACCTTC. The chain is made from TRBV5-1 and TRBJ1-2, with the D gene not confidently named. Including cysteine and phenylalanine, the CDR3 has 13 amino acids. Only the CDR3 part of the read is kept: 39 bases, read in frame from the first base. A distance of 13 bases separates the germline ends of V and J, which lose 2 bases and 8 bases respectively. The germline V gene sets CDR1 to SGHRS and CDR2 to YFSETQ.